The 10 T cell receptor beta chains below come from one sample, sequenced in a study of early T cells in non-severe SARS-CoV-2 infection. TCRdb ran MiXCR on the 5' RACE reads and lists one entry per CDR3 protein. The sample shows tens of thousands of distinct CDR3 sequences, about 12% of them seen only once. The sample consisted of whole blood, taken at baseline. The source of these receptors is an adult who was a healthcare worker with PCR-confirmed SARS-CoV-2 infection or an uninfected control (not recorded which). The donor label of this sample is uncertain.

The CDR3 region has the DNA TGCAGCGTCGCGCCTCTCGCCGGCGGGGATGGCTACACCTTC. Translated: CSVAPLAGGDGYTF. The rearrangement uses TRBV29-1 and TRBJ1-2; the D is unclear. Trimming left V 6 bases short and J 6 bases short, with 20 bases between. The CDR3 is 14 residues long. CDR1 SQVTM and CDR2 ANQGSEA come from the germline V gene.

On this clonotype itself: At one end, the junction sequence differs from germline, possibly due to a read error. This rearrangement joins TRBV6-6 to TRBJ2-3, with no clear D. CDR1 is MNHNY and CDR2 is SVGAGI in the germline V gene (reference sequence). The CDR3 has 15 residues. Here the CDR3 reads CTSSYNGVSTDTQYF. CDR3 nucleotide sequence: TGTACCAGCAGTTACAATGGGGTTAGCACAGATACGCAGTATTTT.

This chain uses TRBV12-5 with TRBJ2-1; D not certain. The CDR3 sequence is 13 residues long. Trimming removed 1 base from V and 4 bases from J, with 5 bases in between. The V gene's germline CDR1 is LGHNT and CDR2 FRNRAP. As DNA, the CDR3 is TGTGCTAGTGGTTTGGCTCAGTACAATGAGCAGTTCTTC. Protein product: CASGLAQYNEQFF.

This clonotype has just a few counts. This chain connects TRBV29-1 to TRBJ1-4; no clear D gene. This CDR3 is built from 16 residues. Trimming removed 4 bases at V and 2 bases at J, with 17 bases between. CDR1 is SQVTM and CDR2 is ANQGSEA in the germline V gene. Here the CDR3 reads CSVALDRSFTNEKLFF. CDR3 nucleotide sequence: TGCAGCGTTGCCCTGGATCGCTCCTTTACTAATGAAAAACTGTTTTTT. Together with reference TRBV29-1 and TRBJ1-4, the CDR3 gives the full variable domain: SAVISQKPSRDICQRGTSLTIQCQVDSQVTMMFWYRQQPGQSLTLIATANQGSEATYESGFVIDKFPISRPNLTFSTLTVSNMSPEDSSIYLCSVALDRSFTNEKLFFGSGTQLSVL.

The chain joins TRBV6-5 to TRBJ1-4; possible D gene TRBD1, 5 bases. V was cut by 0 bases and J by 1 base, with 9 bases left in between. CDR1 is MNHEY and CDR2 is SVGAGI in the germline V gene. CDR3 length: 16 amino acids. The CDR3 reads CASSYSIGGTNEKLFF. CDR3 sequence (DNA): TGTGCCAGCAGTTACTCGATCGGGGGAACTAATGAAAAACTGTTTTTT.

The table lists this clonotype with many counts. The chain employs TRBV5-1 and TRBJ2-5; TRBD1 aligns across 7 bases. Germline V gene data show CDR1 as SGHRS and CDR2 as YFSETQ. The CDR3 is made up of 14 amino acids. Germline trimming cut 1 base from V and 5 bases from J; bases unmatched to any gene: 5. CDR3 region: CASSLWTGRETQYF. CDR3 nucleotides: TGCGCCAGCAGCTTGTGGACAGGAAGGGAGACCCAGTACTTC.

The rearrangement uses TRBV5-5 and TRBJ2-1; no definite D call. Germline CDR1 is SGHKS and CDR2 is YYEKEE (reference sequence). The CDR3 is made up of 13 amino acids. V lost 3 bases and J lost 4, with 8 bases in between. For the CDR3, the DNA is TGTGCCAGCAGCTCGGAGTCGTACAATGAGCAGTTCTTC. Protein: CASSSESYNEQFF.

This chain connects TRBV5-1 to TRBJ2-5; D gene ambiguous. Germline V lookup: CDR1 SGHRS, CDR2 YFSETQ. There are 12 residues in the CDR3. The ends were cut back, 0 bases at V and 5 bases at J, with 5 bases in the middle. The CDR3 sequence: CASSLDSETQYF. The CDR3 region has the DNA TGCGCCAGCAGCTTGGATTCGGAGACCCAGTACTTC.

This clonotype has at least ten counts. The chain's CDR3 is CASRDTGTIEAFF. The CDR3 nucleotides are TGTGCCAGCAGAGACACCGGGACAATCGAAGCTTTCTTT. This chain connects TRBV2 to TRBJ1-1; a weak D match, TRBD1 (6 bases). Trimming stripped 6 bases from V and 8 bases from J, with 16 bases between. Germline CDR1 reads SNHLY; CDR2 reads FYNNEI. CDR3 size: 13 residues. Together with reference TRBV2 and TRBJ1-1, the CDR3 gives the full variable domain: EPEVTQTPSHQVTQMGQEVILRCVPISNHLYFYWYRQILGQKVEFLVSFYNNEISEKSEIFDDQFSVERPDGSNFTLKIRSTKLEDSAMYFCASRDTGTIEAFFGQGTRLTVV.

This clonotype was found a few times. The CDR3 DNA reads as TGTGCCAGCAGTGAAGAACAGGGCTTAACGAACACTGAAGCTTTCTTT. Protein: CASSEEQGLTNTEAFF. The V call is TRBV6-1, the J call TRBJ1-1; perhaps TRBD1 as D (6 bases). The CDR3 loop spans 16 amino acids. Germline assignment: CDR1 MNHNS and CDR2 SASEGT. Trimming removed 1 base at V and 1 base at J, with 13 bases between.